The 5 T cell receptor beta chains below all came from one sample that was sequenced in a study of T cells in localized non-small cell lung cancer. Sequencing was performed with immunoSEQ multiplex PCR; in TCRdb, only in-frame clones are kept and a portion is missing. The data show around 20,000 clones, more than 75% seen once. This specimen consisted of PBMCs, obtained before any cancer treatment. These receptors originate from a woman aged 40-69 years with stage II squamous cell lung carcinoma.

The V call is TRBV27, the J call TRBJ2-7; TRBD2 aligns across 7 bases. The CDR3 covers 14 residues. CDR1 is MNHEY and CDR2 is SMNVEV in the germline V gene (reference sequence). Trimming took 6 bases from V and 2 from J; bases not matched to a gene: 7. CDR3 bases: TGTGCCAGCAGCTATAGCGGGTCTGCCTACGAGCAGTACTTC. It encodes CASSYSGSAYEQYF.

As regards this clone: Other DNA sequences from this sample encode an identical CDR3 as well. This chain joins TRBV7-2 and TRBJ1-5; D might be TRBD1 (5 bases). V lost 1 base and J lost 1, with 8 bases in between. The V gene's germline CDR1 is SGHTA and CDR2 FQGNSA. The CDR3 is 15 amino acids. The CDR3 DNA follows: TGTGCCAGCAGCTTAGTCGGGGGGAGCAATCAGCCCCAGCATTTT. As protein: CASSLVGGSNQPQHF.

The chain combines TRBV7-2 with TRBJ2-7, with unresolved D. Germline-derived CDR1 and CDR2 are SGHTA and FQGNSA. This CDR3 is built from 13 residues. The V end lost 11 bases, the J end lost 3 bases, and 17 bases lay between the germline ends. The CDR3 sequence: CASSWAVNYEQYF. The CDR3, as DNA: TGTGCCTCCTCATGGGCGGTTAACTACGAGCAGTACTTC.

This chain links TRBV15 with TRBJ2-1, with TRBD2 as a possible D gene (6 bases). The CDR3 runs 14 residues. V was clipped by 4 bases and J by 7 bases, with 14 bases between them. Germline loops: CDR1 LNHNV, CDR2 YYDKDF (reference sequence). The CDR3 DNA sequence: TGTGCCACCAGCACGACGGGAGAGGTAAATGAGCAGTTCTTC. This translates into CATSTTGEVNEQFF.

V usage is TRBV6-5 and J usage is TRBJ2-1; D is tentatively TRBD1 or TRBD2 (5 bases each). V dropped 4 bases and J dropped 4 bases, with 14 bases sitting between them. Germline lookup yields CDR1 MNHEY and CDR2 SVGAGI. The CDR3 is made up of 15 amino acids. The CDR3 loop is CASSSGTRGYNEQFF. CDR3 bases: TGTGCCAGCAGTTCCGGGACCCGCGGATACAATGAGCAGTTCTTC.